This T cell receptor (beta chain) was documented in a study of cytomegalovirus exposure and HLA in healthy donors. Study details: Later analysis reported that the 130 or so validation repertoires shared the platform of the approximately 690 first-cohort repertoires. Study-wide results and limits: Subsequent analysis of the roughly 120 validation repertoires found a tendency for first-cohort TCR clusters to co-occur. High sensitivity and specificity were reportedly achieved when the classifier diagnosed cytomegalovirus status. Rarity marked most TCR sequences, yet some public TCRs occurred in many donors.

Trimming shortened V by 2 bases and J by 4 bases, and 8 bases separated the two germline ends. Germline V gene lookup returns CDR1 KGHSH and CDR2 LQKENI. This CDR3 has 13 residues. Method: immunoSEQ multiplex PCR; TCRdb's copy keeps in-frame clones and lacks some. The table shows 150,000 to 200,000 clones, with roughly nine tenths occurring only once. As regards this clone: Its target is unknown. The same CDR3 can be traced to other DNA sequences in this sample.

Sequenced material: PBMCs. This rearrangement joins TRBV18 to TRBJ2-5, with a weak D call TRBD2 (6 bases). This receptor was obtained from a woman aged 30 to 39 in good health and CMV-seronegative. The CDR3 nucleotides are TGTGCCAGCTCACCAGGGGGAGGAGAGACCCAGTACTTC. Residues: CASSPGGGETQYF. Looking up the rest from reference TRBV18 and TRBJ2-5 gives the full variable domain: NAGVMQNPRHLVRRRGQEARLRCSPMKGHSHVYWYRQLPEEGLKFMVYLQKENIIDESGMPKERFSAEFPKEGPSILRIQQVVRGDSAAYFCASSPGGGETQYFGPGTRLLVL.